Listed below are T cell receptor beta chains from one sample, sequenced in a study of response to subunit inactivated influenza vaccine. A single record per CDR3 protein comes from TCRdb applying MiXCR to the RT-PCR reads. The table shows roughly 500,000 distinct CDR3 sequences, with approximately 15% occurring only once. Sequenced here: CD4+ T cells sorted from PBMCs, sampled 23 to 25 months after vaccination. The receptors stem from a man in his fifties or sixties who received an inactivated influenza vaccine. Both conserved end residues are part of each CDR3. The order of the fields is D gene, clone size, V gene, J gene, CDR3 length, CDR3 DNA, CDR3 protein. A D gene is named only where the DNA matches it firmly. Only part of the rows carry a size: once, few, many, or a class if the clone is expanded.

d_gene: TRBD2; abundance: many; v_gene: TRBV29-1; j_gene: TRBJ2-1; len: 14; CDR3nt: TGCAGCGTTGGTCCGGGAGGGCCCTACAATGAGCAGTTCTTC; CDR3aa: CSVGPGGPYNEQFF
d_gene: .; abundance: many; v_gene: TRBV5-1; j_gene: TRBJ2-5; len: 14; CDR3nt: TGCGCCAGCAGCGGACAAGGAGCGATGGAGACCCAGTACTTC; CDR3aa: CASSGQGAMETQYF
d_gene: TRBD2; abundance: few; v_gene: TRBV20-1; j_gene: TRBJ2-3; len: 13; CDR3nt: TGCAGTGGAGTAGCGGGGGGGCCAGATACGCAGTATTTT; CDR3aa: CSGVAGGPDTQYF
d_gene: TRBD2; abundance: few; v_gene: TRBV11-3; j_gene: TRBJ2-1; len: 17; CDR3nt: TGTGCCAGCAGCTTAGGGCGGCTAGCGGGCAAGTACAATGAGCAGTTCTTC; CDR3aa: CASSLGRLAGKYNEQFF
d_gene: .; abundance: few; v_gene: TRBV5-1; j_gene: TRBJ2-1; len: 13; CDR3nt: TGCGCCAGCAGCCTCGTCGACGGGAATGAGCAGTTCTTC; CDR3aa: CASSLVDGNEQFF
d_gene: .; abundance: few; v_gene: TRBV12-3/TRBV12-4; j_gene: TRBJ1-2; len: 14; CDR3nt: TGTGCCAGCCGCCCCGGAGATTATGGAGATGGCTACACCTTC; CDR3aa: CASRPGDYGDGYTF
d_gene: .; abundance: once; v_gene: TRBV6-2/TRBV6-3; j_gene: TRBJ2-1; len: 13; CDR3nt: TGTGCCAGCAGTTACATCCGGGGAAGTGAGCAGTTCTTC; CDR3aa: CASSYIRGSEQFF
d_gene: TRBD2; abundance: .; v_gene: TRBV24-1; j_gene: TRBJ2-1; len: 15; CDR3nt: TGTGCCACCAGTTCGCAGCGGGAGATCACCAATGAGCAGTTCTTC; CDR3aa: CATSSQREITNEQFF
d_gene: .; abundance: few; v_gene: TRBV11-2; j_gene: TRBJ2-5; len: 12; CDR3nt: TGTGCCAGCACCCCAAGCGTGGAGACCCAGTACTTC; CDR3aa: CASTPSVETQYF
d_gene: .; abundance: .; v_gene: TRBV7-2; j_gene: TRBJ2-3; len: 15; CDR3nt: TGTGCCAGCAGCTTAAGCGGAACCCCACAAAATACGCAGTATTTT; CDR3aa: CASSLSGTPQNTQYF
d_gene: .; abundance: .; v_gene: TRBV7-9; j_gene: TRBJ2-2; len: 16; CDR3nt: TGTGCCAGCAGCTTCGCAGTTGGGGGTCTGGACGGGGAGCTGTTTTTT; CDR3aa: CASSFAVGGLDGELFF
d_gene: .; abundance: .; v_gene: TRBV7-9; j_gene: TRBJ2-7; len: 16; CDR3nt: TGTGCCAGCAGCCCATCTCCGAGGTCCGCTTCCTACGAGCAGTACTTC; CDR3aa: CASSPSPRSASYEQYF
d_gene: .; abundance: .; v_gene: TRBV14; j_gene: TRBJ1-2; len: 13; CDR3nt: TGTGCCAGCAGCCCGTATGTGGTGGGGGGCTACACCTTC; CDR3aa: CASSPYVVGGYTF
d_gene: .; abundance: few; v_gene: TRBV3-1; j_gene: TRBJ1-1; len: 14; CDR3nt: TGTGCCAGCAGCCAATGGGGAGGGAACACTGAAGCTTTCTTT; CDR3aa: CASSQWGGNTEAFF
d_gene: TRBD1; abundance: many; v_gene: TRBV24-1; j_gene: TRBJ2-1; len: 19; CDR3nt: TGTGCCACCAGTGATCCGGGACAGGGAAATATGCGCTCCTACAATGAGCAGTTCTTC; CDR3aa: CATSDPGQGNMRSYNEQFF
d_gene: .; abundance: few; v_gene: TRBV20-1; j_gene: TRBJ2-1; len: 12; CDR3nt: TGCAGTGCTAGAGAGGGGACCAATGAGCAGTTCTTC; CDR3aa: CSAREGTNEQFF
d_gene: TRBD1; abundance: medium-sized; v_gene: TRBV24-1; j_gene: TRBJ2-2; len: 13; CDR3nt: TGTGCCACCAGTGACGGGACAGCCCCGGAGCTGTTTTTT; CDR3aa: CATSDGTAPELFF
d_gene: TRBD1; abundance: .; v_gene: TRBV5-1; j_gene: TRBJ1-6; len: 16; CDR3nt: TGCGCCAGCAGCGAAGTCGGAGGACAGGGGAATTCACCCCTCCACTTT; CDR3aa: CASSEVGGQGNSPLHF
d_gene: .; abundance: .; v_gene: TRBV2; j_gene: TRBJ2-1; len: 16; CDR3nt: TGTGCCAGCAGGGAGACTCAGATGACTGGTTACAATGAGCAGTTCTTC; CDR3aa: CASRETQMTGYNEQFF
d_gene: .; abundance: .; v_gene: TRBV7-9; j_gene: TRBJ1-1; len: 13; CDR3nt: TGTGCCAGCAGCTTACAGGAGGGCACTGAAGCTTTCTTT; CDR3aa: CASSLQEGTEAFF
d_gene: .; abundance: many; v_gene: TRBV4-2; j_gene: TRBJ2-3; len: 13; CDR3nt: TGTGCCAGCAGCCACGACCAAACAGATACGCAGTATTTT; CDR3aa: CASSHDQTDTQYF
d_gene: .; abundance: few; v_gene: TRBV4-3; j_gene: TRBJ2-3; len: 15; CDR3nt: TGCGCCAGCAGCCAAGATCTGGGCCCCACAGATACGCAGTATTTT; CDR3aa: CASSQDLGPTDTQYF
d_gene: TRBD2; abundance: .; v_gene: TRBV28; j_gene: TRBJ2-1; len: 16; CDR3nt: TGTGCCAGCAGTTTCCGGGGGAGGGCCTCCTACAATGAGCAGTTCTTC; CDR3aa: CASSFRGRASYNEQFF
d_gene: TRBD2; abundance: .; v_gene: TRBV9; j_gene: TRBJ2-7; len: 14; CDR3nt: TGTGCCAGCAGCACACTAGCGGGGCCCTACGAGCAGTACTTC; CDR3aa: CASSTLAGPYEQYF
d_gene: .; abundance: .; v_gene: TRBV29-1; j_gene: TRBJ1-2; len: 14; CDR3nt: TGCAGCGTTGAAGACGGCAGTGGAGTATATGGCTACACCTTC; CDR3aa: CSVEDGSGVYGYTF
d_gene: TRBD1; abundance: .; v_gene: TRBV12-3/TRBV12-4; j_gene: TRBJ1-2; len: 13; CDR3nt: TGTGCCAGCAGGGCAGGGGGTTTCGAGGGCTACACCTTC; CDR3aa: CASRAGGFEGYTF
d_gene: .; abundance: many; v_gene: TRBV5-1; j_gene: TRBJ2-7; len: 13; CDR3nt: TGCGCCAGCAGCTTGATCACTTCCTACGAGCAGTACTTC; CDR3aa: CASSLITSYEQYF
d_gene: .; abundance: few; v_gene: TRBV28; j_gene: TRBJ2-3; len: 15; CDR3nt: TGTGCCAGCAGTTTAATGGGGGTCCGCACAGATACGCAGTATTTT; CDR3aa: CASSLMGVRTDTQYF
d_gene: .; abundance: .; v_gene: TRBV7-2; j_gene: TRBJ2-6; len: 16; CDR3nt: TGTGCCAGCAGCTTAGCACAGCTCTCTGGGGCCAACGTCCTGACTTTC; CDR3aa: CASSLAQLSGANVLTF
d_gene: .; abundance: .; v_gene: TRBV4-2; j_gene: TRBJ2-7; len: 14; CDR3nt: TGTGCCAGCAGCCACGGCGGGCACTCCTACGAGCAGTACTTC; CDR3aa: CASSHGGHSYEQYF